This T cell receptor (beta chain) was obtained from a study of control samples from healthy donors and cancer patients. The method was immunoSEQ multiplex PCR; TCRdb's version includes in-frame clones alone and lacks a portion of them. In the table there are 100,000 to 150,000 clones, approximately 92% of which are singletons. The CDR3 spans 17 residues. Germline-derived CDR1 and CDR2 are LNHNV and YYDKDF (reference sequence). With 0 bases removed from V and 3 bases from J, the gap between germline ends came to 18 bases. Sequences were obtained from PBMCs. V gene TRBV15 combines with J gene TRBJ2-7; D may be TRBD2 (5 bases). The TCR sequence derives from a man older than 75 with head and neck cancer. CDR3 DNA sequence: TGTGCCACCAGCAGAGATTTTGGAGGACGGTGGAGCTACGAGCAGTACTTC. Translating gives CATSRDFGGRWSYEQYF.